This is a list of T cell receptor beta chains from one sample in a study of blood T cell repertoires in COVID-19. The repertoire was sequenced with immunoSEQ multiplex PCR; TCRdb's copy has only in-frame clones and lacks some. The sample lists around 180,000 clones; over 75% were seen once. Sequencing input: peripheral blood. All receptors derive from a man between 65 and 79 years old with active or convalescent COVID-19. The CDR3 runs from the conserved cysteine through the conserved F or W. D genes are given only for firm matches. Not all rows give a size; the values are once, few, many and, for expanded clones, a class.

j_gene,abundance,d_gene,len,v_gene,CDR3aa,CDR3nt
TRBJ1-2,once,NA,14,TRBV2,CASSEDRDSYGYTF,TGTGCCAGCAGCGAGGACCGGGACTCCTATGGCTACACCTTC
TRBJ2-7,once,TRBD1,14,TRBV29-1,CSVTDRGRLEEQYF,TGCAGCGTTACCGACAGGGGGAGACTGGAAGAGCAGTACTTC
TRBJ1-4,NA,NA,15,TRBV4-3,CASSQSQGNNEKLFF,TGCGCCAGCAGCCAGTCACAGGGAAATAATGAAAAACTGTTTTTT
TRBJ2-7,NA,NA,15,TRBV3-1/TRBV3-2,CASSPTSSAAYEQYF,TGTGCCAGCAGCCCCACCTCTAGCGCCGCCTACGAGCAGTACTTC
TRBJ2-7,once,TRBD2,19,TRBV5-4,CASSLDGTSGGSGEYEQYF,TGTGCCAGCAGCTTGGACGGGACTAGCGGGGGTAGTGGGGAGTACGAGCAGTACTTC
TRBJ2-5,NA,NA,15,TRBV9,CASSVFPQGGETQYF,TGTGCCAGCAGCGTTTTTCCACAGGGTGGGGAGACCCAGTACTTC
TRBJ2-5,once,NA,14,TRBV19,CASSYTPGQETQYF,TGTGCCAGTAGTTACACGCCGGGCCAAGAGACCCAGTACTTC
TRBJ1-2,NA,NA,14,TRBV11-2,CASSLGLSGYGYTF,TGTGCCAGCAGCTTAGGACTATCAGGTTATGGCTACACCTTC
TRBJ2-1,many,NA,16,TRBV24-1,CATSDSLGPGRHEQFF,TGTGCCACCAGTGACTCCCTGGGGCCTGGGCGGCATGAGCAGTTCTTC
TRBJ1-1,NA,NA,16,TRBV15,CATSYYIGSLNTEAFF,TGTGCCACCAGCTATTACATCGGGAGCCTGAACACTGAAGCTTTCTTT
TRBJ2-7,NA,TRBD2,14,TRBV29-1,CSVTPGTSGNEQYF,TGCAGCGTGACCCCCGGGACTAGCGGGAACGAGCAGTACTTC
TRBJ2-1,NA,NA,16,TRBV5-5,CASSLADSRRANEQFF,TGTGCCAGCAGCTTGGCCGACTCCCGGAGGGCCAATGAGCAGTTCTTC
TRBJ1-1,few,NA,15,TRBV30,CAWSHGVWGNTEAFF,TGTGCCTGGAGTCACGGGGTATGGGGAAACACTGAAGCTTTCTTT
TRBJ2-3,NA,NA,13,TRBV27,CASRPPRRDTQYF,TGTGCCAGCAGACCACCGAGGAGAGATACGCAGTATTTT
TRBJ2-1,NA,NA,14,TRBV5-1,CASSLVSGYNEQFF,TGCGCCAGCAGCTTGGTGAGCGGCTACAATGAGCAGTTCTTC
TRBJ1-1,NA,NA,13,TRBV6-5,CASSFGSPAEAFF,TGTGCCAGCAGTTTCGGGTCTCCGGCTGAAGCTTTCTTT